The T cell receptor beta chain under discussion was sequenced for a study of spatial heterogeneity in lung cancer. Study details: In cases with available follow-up PBMC samples, these were sequenced at a median of around 2 years after resection. In raw reads, more than eight appearances on average were recorded for each unique TCR and UMI combination.

Noted time point: blood at routine non-recurrence follow-up after resection. Frozen PBMC, nontumor lung or tumor provided whole RNA, which was sequenced unsorted. Every cDNA TCR molecule received its own unique molecular identifier. TCRdb re-derived calls from the 5' RACE reads in MiXCR, one entry per CDR3 protein. The sample comprises about 120,000 distinct CDR3 sequences, more than 10% of which are singletons, and approximately 17% rests with the top ten. Germline V lookup: CDR1 SGHRS, CDR2 YFSETQ. There are 16 residues in the CDR3. Deletions cut 0 bases from V and 2 bases from J, with 15 bases between. The table lists this clonotype with a few counts. As yet, its antigen is unknown. Study-wide findings and caveats: Blood showed ubiquitous tumor TCRs more often at resection than at routine follow-up.

The J gene is TRBJ2-7, the V gene TRBV5-1; TRBD1 or TRBD2 may be the D gene (5 bases each). The source was PBMCs, collected at follow-up. This TCR came from a male donor with early-stage non-small cell lung cancer. CDR3: CASSLGARDGAYEQYF. In DNA, the CDR3 is TGCGCCAGCAGCTTGGGCGCTCGGGACGGAGCCTACGAGCAGTACTTC.